This TCR beta chain was identified in a study of control samples from healthy donors and cancer patients (dated by TCRdb to about 2020). Taken from cysteine to phenylalanine, the CDR3 has 16 residues. The read is trimmed to its CDR3 DNA, 48 bases read in frame from base 1. The germline V gene supplies CDR1 MGHRA and CDR2 YSYEKL. Germline trimming amounts to 1 base on V and 2 bases on J, with 6 as the count of junction bases outside the gene matches. Notes on this clone: Its target antigen remains unknown. Per-nucleotide qualities are absent, and no much larger clonotype sits a single base away.

Library creation used the immunoSEQ multiplex PCR assay. This is the immuneACCESS table as TCRdb keeps it, with only in-frame sequences that have V and J called. A part of the clones is gone; compared with another copy, unresolved V genes explain less than half, and the rest is unexplained. The sample table records fewer than 95,000 clones; about 88% of these occur just once. Roughly 1.3% of the sample belongs to the ten largest clones. The sequenced sample was blood. The rearranged chain carries TRBV4-1 and TRBJ2-7; 9 central nucleotides agree with TRBD2. The origin of this receptor is a woman in her fifties or sixties in good health. CDR3 region: CASSQVASGTAYEQYF. The sequence in DNA is TGCGCCAGCAGCCAAGTAGCTAGCGGGACGGCCTACGAGCAGTACTTC.